These T cell receptor beta chains were read from a single sample in a study of CD8 T cells in Susac syndrome. TCRdb re-analysed the immunoSEQ multiplex PCR reads in MiXCR, keeping a single row per CDR3 protein. Among hundreds of thousands of distinct CDR3 sequences listed, around 93% were seen once. Sequencing was performed on CD4+ T cells from PBMCs. Every receptor here comes from a human donor with multiple sclerosis. Each CDR3 is given with its conserved first and last residue. The D gene is left open where the match is weak. Clone size is stated in some rows and not others, as once, few, many or a class when expanded.

j_gene | abundance | d_gene | v_gene | CDR3aa | CDR3nt
TRBJ1-1 | once | NA | TRBV20-1 | CSASEWNTEAFF | TGCAGTGCTAGCGAATGGAACACTGAAGCTTTCTTT
TRBJ1-4 | NA | NA | TRBV29-1 | CSVAEGLAEKLFF | TGCAGCGTTGCGGAGGGGCTCGCGGAAAAACTGTTTTTT
TRBJ1-1 | NA | NA | TRBV29-1 | CSVGHGVNTEAFF | TGCAGCGTTGGTCACGGAGTGAACACTGAAGCTTTCTTT
TRBJ2-2 | NA | TRBD1 | TRBV12-5 | CASGLGQGHGELFF | TGTGCTAGTGGTTTGGGACAGGGTCACGGGGAGCTGTTTTTT
TRBJ2-7 | NA | NA | TRBV12-3/TRBV12-4 | CASSSRGSYEQYF | TGTGCCAGCAGTTCTCGGGGCTCCTACGAGCAGTACTTC
TRBJ2-3 | NA | TRBD1 | TRBV20-1 | CSAPGQEVTDTQYF | TGCAGTGCTCCCGGACAGGAAGTTACAGATACGCAGTATTTT
TRBJ1-1 | NA | NA | TRBV29-1 | CSVGAANTEAFF | TGCAGCGTTGGGGCAGCGAACACTGAAGCTTTCTTT
TRBJ2-4 | NA | NA | TRBV15 | CATSRDQGAKNIQYF | TGTGCCACCAGCAGAGATCAGGGGGCCAAAAACATTCAGTACTTC
TRBJ1-2 | NA | TRBD1 | TRBV6-5 | CASTPDRGNYGYTF | TGTGCCAGCACCCCCGACAGGGGAAACTATGGCTACACCTTC
TRBJ2-1 | NA | TRBD1 | TRBV20-1 | CSARDGQGAGEQFF | TGCAGTGCTAGAGATGGACAGGGGGCTGGTGAGCAGTTCTTC
TRBJ1-5 | NA | NA | TRBV30 | CAWGRIGNQPQHF | TGTGCCTGGGGTCGAATTGGCAATCAGCCCCAGCATTTT
TRBJ1-4 | NA | NA | TRBV11-2 | CASTLGSFNEKLFF | TGTGCCAGCACCCTCGGAAGTTTTAATGAAAAACTGTTTTTT
TRBJ1-1 | NA | NA | TRBV7-9 | CASSLSRSRGAEAFF | TGTGCCAGCAGCCTGTCCCGCAGCCGAGGGGCTGAAGCTTTCTTT
TRBJ1-2 | once | NA | TRBV3-1 | CASSQDWQGRGYTF | TGTGCCAGCAGCCAAGATTGGCAGGGTCGCGGCTACACCTTC
TRBJ1-2 | NA | TRBD1 | TRBV15 | CATSRTGGGPVTNYGYTF | TGTGCCACCAGCAGGACAGGGGGCGGCCCTGTTACTAACTATGGCTACACCTTC
TRBJ1-2 | NA | NA | TRBV29-1 | CSVGQEANYGYTF | TGCAGCGTTGGACAGGAAGCAAACTATGGCTACACCTTC
TRBJ1-6 | NA | TRBD1 | TRBV2 | CASSQTGTGNSPLHF | TGTGCCAGCAGTCAAACCGGGACAGGCAATTCACCCCTCCACTTT
TRBJ2-1 | NA | NA | TRBV12-3/TRBV12-4 | CASSTVGNEQFF | TGTGCCAGCAGTACCGTGGGCAATGAGCAGTTCTTC
TRBJ2-6 | NA | NA | TRBV20-1 | CSAIPGSGANVLTF | TGCAGTGCTATCCCAGGAAGTGGGGCCAACGTCCTGACTTTC
TRBJ2-3 | NA | NA | TRBV12-5 | CASGLLEDTQYF | TGTGCTAGTGGTTTGTTGGAGGATACGCAGTATTTT
TRBJ2-1 | NA | NA | TRBV5-1 | CASSLVAGNYNEQFF | TGCGCCAGCAGCTTGGTTGCGGGGAACTACAATGAGCAGTTCTTC
TRBJ1-5 | NA | TRBD1 | TRBV18 | CASSPLQGWGQPQHF | TGTGCCAGCTCACCTCTACAGGGGTGGGGACAGCCCCAGCATTTT
TRBJ1-6 | NA | NA | TRBV5-4 | CASSEQGNSPLHF | TGTGCCAGCAGTGAACAGGGCAATTCACCCCTCCACTTT
TRBJ2-5 | NA | TRBD2 | TRBV20-1 | CSARDGRGNQETQYF | TGCAGTGCTAGAGATGGGCGGGGGAACCAAGAGACCCAGTACTTC
TRBJ1-2 | NA | NA | TRBV12-3/TRBV12-4 | CASSQEQGRSYTF | TGTGCCAGCAGCCAGGAACAGGGACGGAGCTACACCTTC
TRBJ1-1 | NA | NA | TRBV20-1 | CSAIEAGKNTEAFF | TGCAGTGCTATCGAGGCTGGGAAGAACACTGAAGCTTTCTTT
TRBJ1-1 | NA | NA | TRBV18 | CASSPRDGGNTEAFF | TGTGCCAGCTCACCTCGGGACGGTGGGAACACTGAAGCTTTCTTT
TRBJ1-2 | NA | TRBD1 | TRBV9 | CASSGAEGQTDYGYTF | TGTGCCAGCAGCGGGGCGGAGGGACAGACTGACTATGGCTACACCTTC
TRBJ2-5 | NA | NA | TRBV20-1 | CSASLDRVGGEDQYF | TGCAGTGCTAGCCTCGACAGGGTGGGGGGAGAGGACCAGTACTTC
TRBJ2-7 | NA | NA | TRBV4-1 | CASSQVGSEQYF | TGCGCCAGCAGCCAAGTGGGGTCCGAGCAGTACTTC
TRBJ2-1 | NA | TRBD2 | TRBV5-1 | CASSLDPAGGLNEQFF | TGCGCCAGCAGCTTGGATCCCGCGGGGGGGTTGAATGAGCAGTTCTTC
TRBJ2-1 | NA | NA | TRBV5-6 | CASSPSWRENSKEQFF | TGTGCCAGCAGCCCCTCTTGGCGGGAAAACTCTAAAGAGCAGTTCTTC
TRBJ1-2 | NA | TRBD1 | TRBV4-1 | CASSLVRDRGYRANYGYTF | TGCGCCAGCAGTTTGGTCCGGGACAGGGGCTACCGAGCTAACTATGGCTACACCTTC
TRBJ1-1 | NA | TRBD1 | TRBV7-9 | CASSFDRGTEAFF | TGTGCCAGCAGCTTCGACAGGGGCACTGAAGCTTTCTTT
TRBJ2-7 | NA | NA | TRBV6-5 | CATATVSSYEQYF | TGTGCCACCGCGACGGTAAGCTCCTACGAGCAGTACTTC
TRBJ2-3 | NA | TRBD2 | TRBV29-1 | CSAAGTSFEDTQYF | TGCAGCGCTGCGGGGACTAGTTTCGAAGATACGCAGTATTTT
TRBJ2-5 | NA | NA | TRBV20-1 | CSGTGLPQETQYF | TGCAGCGGGACTGGACTGCCGCAAGAGACCCAGTACTTC
TRBJ1-4 | once | TRBD1 | TRBV6-6 | CASSYPGTGHEKLFF | TGTGCCAGCAGTTACCCCGGGACAGGGCATGAAAAACTGTTTTTT
TRBJ1-6 | NA | NA | TRBV5-6 | CASSMRTRVSPLHF | TGTGCCAGCAGCATGCGGACAAGGGTTTCACCCCTCCACTTT
TRBJ2-5 | NA | NA | TRBV10-3 | CAISWDRSETQYF | TGTGCCATCAGCTGGGACCGATCAGAGACCCAGTACTTC
TRBJ2-7 | NA | NA | TRBV2 | CASSEVGTRFNEQYF | TGTGCCAGCAGCGAGGTCGGGACAAGATTCAACGAGCAGTACTTC
TRBJ1-2 | few | NA | TRBV30 | CAWSDQTNYGYTF | TGTGCCTGGAGCGATCAAACTAACTATGGCTACACCTTC
TRBJ2-3 | NA | NA | TRBV9 | CASSERDTQYF | TGTGCCAGCAGTGAGCGGGATACGCAGTATTTT
TRBJ2-3 | NA | NA | TRBV11-2 | CASSLSVASEIGTQYF | TGTGCCAGCAGCTTATCTGTAGCGTCCGAGATTGGTACGCAGTATTTT
TRBJ2-7 | NA | NA | TRBV3-1 | CASSFSLRSYEQYF | TGTGCCAGCAGCTTCAGCCTCCGATCCTACGAGCAGTACTTC
TRBJ2-3 | NA | NA | TRBV15 | CATREWRGHGTDTQYF | TGTGCCACCAGGGAGTGGAGGGGCCACGGCACAGATACGCAGTATTTT
TRBJ2-5 | NA | NA | TRBV20-1 | CSARGWQTDGETQYF | TGCAGTGCTAGGGGGTGGCAGACCGATGGGGAGACCCAGTACTTC
TRBJ2-7 | NA | NA | TRBV20-1 | CSARHMGGASEQYF | TGCAGTGCTAGACACATGGGGGGGGCTAGCGAGCAGTACTTC
TRBJ2-5 | NA | NA | TRBV5-1 | CASSTGTQAEETQYF | TGCGCCAGCAGCACCGGGACACAGGCTGAAGAGACCCAGTACTTC